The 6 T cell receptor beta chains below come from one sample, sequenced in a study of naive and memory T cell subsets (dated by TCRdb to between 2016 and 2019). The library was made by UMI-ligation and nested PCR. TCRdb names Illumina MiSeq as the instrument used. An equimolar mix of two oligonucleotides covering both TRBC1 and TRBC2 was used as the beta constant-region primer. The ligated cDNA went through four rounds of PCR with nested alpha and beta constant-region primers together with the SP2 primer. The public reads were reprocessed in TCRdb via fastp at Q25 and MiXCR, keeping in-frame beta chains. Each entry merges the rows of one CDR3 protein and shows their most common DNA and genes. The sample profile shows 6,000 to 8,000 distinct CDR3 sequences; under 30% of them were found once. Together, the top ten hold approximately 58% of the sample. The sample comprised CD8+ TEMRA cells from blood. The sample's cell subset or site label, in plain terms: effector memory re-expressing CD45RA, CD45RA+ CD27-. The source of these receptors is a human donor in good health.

The CDR3 region has the DNA TGTGCCAGCACCCTAGTTACGACAGCTACTAATGAAAAACTGTTTTTT. Its protein product is CASTLVTTATNEKLFF. The chain combines TRBV7-2 with TRBJ1-4, with D maybe TRBD1 (5 bases). The V end was cut by 7 bases, the J end by 2 bases, with 17 bases between. Looked up from germline, CDR1 is SGHTA and CDR2 is FQGNSA. This CDR3 region has 16 residues.

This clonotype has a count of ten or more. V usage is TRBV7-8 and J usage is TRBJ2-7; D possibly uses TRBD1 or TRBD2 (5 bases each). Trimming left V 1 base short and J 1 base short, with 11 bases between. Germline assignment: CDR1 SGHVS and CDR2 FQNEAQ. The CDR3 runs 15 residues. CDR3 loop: CASSLERGNSYEQYF. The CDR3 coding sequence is TGTGCCAGCAGCTTAGAACGGGGCAATTCCTACGAGCAGTACTTC.

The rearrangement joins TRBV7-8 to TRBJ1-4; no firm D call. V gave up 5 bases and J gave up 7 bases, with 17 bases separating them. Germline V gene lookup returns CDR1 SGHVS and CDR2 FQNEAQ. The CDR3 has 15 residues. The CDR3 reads CASSHGEQSGEKLFF. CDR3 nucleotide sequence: TGTGCCAGCAGCCACGGGGAGCAATCGGGTGAAAAACTGTTTTTT.

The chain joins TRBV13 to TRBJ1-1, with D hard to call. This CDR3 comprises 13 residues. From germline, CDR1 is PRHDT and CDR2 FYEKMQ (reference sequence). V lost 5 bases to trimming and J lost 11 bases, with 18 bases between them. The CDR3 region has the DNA TGTGCCAGCAGCCCGCAATACCCCGCGAGGGCTTTCTTT. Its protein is CASSPQYPARAFF.

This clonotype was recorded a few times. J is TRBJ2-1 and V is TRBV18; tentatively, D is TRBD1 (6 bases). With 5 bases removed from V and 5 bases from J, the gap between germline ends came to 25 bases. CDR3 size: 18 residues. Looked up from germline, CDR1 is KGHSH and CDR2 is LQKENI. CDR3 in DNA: TGTGCCAGCTCAAGTCCCAGGGGCCCGTCCCAACCTAACAATGAGCAGTTCTTC. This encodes CASSSPRGPSQPNNEQFF.

This CDR3 is CASSYSGGIPEAFF. The CDR3 DNA reads TGTGCCAGCAGTTACTCCGGGGGAATCCCTGAAGCTTTCTTT. The V and J genes are TRBV6-5 and TRBJ1-1, with TRBD1 as a possible D gene (5 bases). The CDR3 has 14 residues. CDR1 is MNHEY and CDR2 is SVGAGI in the germline V gene. V was pared by 0 bases and J by 6 bases, with 11 bases between.